What follows describes a single T cell receptor beta chain. This entry is derived from a study of blood T cell repertoires in COVID-19. The overall study: Samples taken during acute and convalescent COVID-19 were collected in the United States, Italy and Spain. Sources were T cells, B-cell-depleted T cells, or PBMCs; the material itself was cDNA or gDNA.

How the authors handled the data: Estimates of nucleated cell counts were drawn from the amplification of reference gene primers. This table comes from immunoSEQ multiplex PCR, and its TCRdb copy is limited to in-frame clones, with some not included. From that table come the V and J calls and clone size; the DNA was used to work out D and trimming. The sample records about 150,000 clones, around 82% being singletons. V was pared by 7 bases and J by 2 bases, with 12 bases between. In germline, CDR1 is MDHEN, CDR2 SYDVKM. The CDR3 totals 14 residues. This receptor was obtained from a woman aged 80 or over with active or convalescent COVID-19. The V gene is TRBV28, the J gene TRBJ1-3, with TRBD1 as a possible D gene (6 bases). Sequencing used peripheral blood. The CDR3 nucleotides read TGTGCCAGCACCCAACAGGGTACTGGAAACACCATATATTTT. Translated, it gives CASTQQGTGNTIYF.